Shown below are 22 T cell receptor beta chains from a single sample sequenced in a study of T cell responses to AZD1222 COVID-19 vaccine. The protocol was immunoSEQ multiplex PCR, while the TCRdb copy is restricted to in-frame clones and leaves out a portion. This sample has approximately 160,000 clones, with 90% found just once. The sequences come from peripheral blood, collected on day 0 of AZD1222 vaccination. The receptors were gathered from an adult in good health.

The chain has TRBV6-2 or TRBV6-3 and TRBJ1-3; D is unresolved. Trimming took off 5 bases at V and 0 bases at J, with 5 bases between the two ends. Germline values: CDR1 MNHEY, CDR2 SVGEGT. The length of the CDR3 is 13 residues. The CDR3 is CASSQDSGNTIYF. The CDR3 coding sequence is TGTGCCAGCAGTCAGGACTCTGGAAACACCATATATTTT.

This chain connects TRBV11-2 to TRBJ2-5, with TRBD1 identical over 7 bases. Trimming cost V 6 bases and J 3 bases; bases outside gene matches: 7. The CDR3 extends over 14 amino acids. The V gene's germline CDR1 is SGHAT and CDR2 FQNNGV. The CDR3 DNA sequence: TGTGCCAGCAGTCCTACAGGGGCAAAAGAGACCCAGTACTTC. It is translated as CASSPTGAKETQYF.

V is TRBV5-1 and J is TRBJ1-4; tentative D call: TRBD1 (5 bases). This CDR3 comprises 14 residues. Germline-derived CDR1 and CDR2 are SGHRS and YFSETQ. V was pared by 0 bases and J by 7 bases, with 10 bases between. The CDR3, as DNA: TGCGCCAGCAGCTTGGGGCAGGGTGGTGAAAAACTGTTTTTT. Protein: CASSLGQGGEKLFF.

This chain connects TRBV27 to TRBJ1-1; 7 bases map to TRBD1. This CDR3 is built from 14 residues. Germline CDR1 reads MNHEY; CDR2 reads SMNVEV (reference sequence). V trimming: 4 bases; J trimming: 3 bases; junction bases outside the gene matches: 5. CDR3 in amino acids: CASSYRGFDTEAFF. For the CDR3, the DNA is TGTGCCAGCAGTTACAGGGGTTTCGACACTGAAGCTTTCTTT.

V and J are TRBV4-2 and TRBJ2-2; TRBD2 aligns across 9 bases. Unmatched junction bases numbered 8, after V lost 4 bases and J lost 5 bases. The germline gives CDR1 LGHNA, CDR2 YNFKEQ. CDR3 length equals 16 residues. The CDR3 nucleotides read TGTGCCAGCAGCCTTTATAGCGGGGGACCTACCGGGGAGCTGTTTTTT. Translated: CASSLYSGGPTGELFF.

This chain links TRBV3-1 (or the pseudogene TRBV3-2) with TRBJ2-1; 11 bases agree with TRBD2. This CDR3 has 14 residues. The J segment lost 8 bases and the V segment lost 7 bases, leaving 7 bases of the junction unmatched. The germline CDR1 and CDR2 sequences are LGHDT and YNNKEL (reference sequence). Here the CDR3 DNA reads TGTGCCAGCAAAGAGGGACTAGCGGTACATGAGCAGTTCTTC. Translating it yields CASKEGLAVHEQFF.

The V and J genes are TRBV4-3 and TRBJ2-6; a possible D gene is TRBD1 (6 bases). V was trimmed by 4 bases and J by 1 base, leaving 8 bases between them. In germline, CDR1 is LGHNA, CDR2 YSLEER. This CDR3 spans 15 amino acids. The CDR3 DNA is TGCGCCAGCAGCCGCACAGGGTCTGGGGCCAACGTCCTGACTTTC. Translation gives CASSRTGSGANVLTF.

The V gene is TRBV2, the J gene TRBJ2-4, with TRBD2 matching over 14 bases. This CDR3 has 15 residues. The V segment lost 8 bases and the J segment 7 bases; nucleotides outside the gene matches: 7. CDR1 and CDR2 (germline): SNHLY, FYNNEI. The CDR3 region is CASPGTSGGSNIQYF. CDR3 coding DNA: TGTGCCAGCCCTGGGACTAGCGGGGGATCGAACATTCAGTACTTC.

The V call is TRBV21-1, the J call TRBJ2-3; the table's D gene call, TRBD2, was not cross checked with the DNA. TRBV21-1 is classified as a pseudogene. The CDR3 covers 18 residues. Here the CDR3 DNA reads TGTGCCAGCAGCAAAGCGAGGAGGGAAGTCAGAGGCACAGATACGCAGTATTTT. Residues: CASSKARREVRGTDTQYF.

This clone came up a few times. V and J are TRBV7-9 and TRBJ2-3, with 10 positions matching TRBD2. The J segment lost 7 bases and the V segment lost 2 bases, leaving 6 bases of the junction unmatched. The CDR3 runs to 15 residues. In germline, CDR1 is SEHNR, CDR2 FQNEAQ (reference sequence). This CDR3 is CASSLSSGGANTQYF. The CDR3, as DNA: TGTGCCAGCAGCTTATCAAGCGGGGGGGCAAATACGCAGTATTTT. The full variable domain, with the rest looked up from reference TRBV7-9 and TRBJ2-3, is DTGVSQNPRHKITKRGQNVTFRCDPISEHNRLYWYRQTLGQGPEFLTYFQNEAQLEKSRLLSDRFSAERPKGSFSTLEIQRTEQGDSAMYLCASSLSSGGANTQYFGPGTRLTVL.

The rearrangement links TRBV15 to TRBJ2-7; D assignment may be TRBD1 or TRBD2 (5 bases each). The V gene lost 3 bases and the J gene lost 5 bases, with 11 bases spanning the gap. The CDR3 is made up of 13 amino acids. CDR1 is LNHNV, CDR2 YYDKDF, per germline (reference sequence). The CDR3 DNA is TGTGCCACCAGCAGGGGGGACGGGGACGAGCAGTACTTC. This codes for CATSRGDGDEQYF.

As to this clone: A junction end diverges from the germline sequence, so it may reflect a read error. The J gene is TRBJ2-1, the V gene TRBV7-7; D perhaps matches TRBD1 (6 bases). CDR3 size: 15 residues. The germline gives CDR1 SSHAT, CDR2 FNYEAQ (reference sequence). The CDR3 nucleotides read TGTGCTAGCAGCTTAGGGGGACCGCCGGGCAATGAGCAGTTCTTC. Translating it yields CASSLGGPPGNEQFF.

This sequence joins TRBV7-2 and TRBJ1-4, with a possible D match to TRBD1 (6 bases). This CDR3 region has 19 residues. The V and J ends lost 2 bases and 4 bases respectively, with 23 bases between them. Per germline, CDR1 SGHTA and CDR2 FQGNSA. The CDR3 is CASSLPTGFLGGRNEKLFF. The DNA for the CDR3 is TGTGCCAGCAGCTTACCCACTGGGTTTTTAGGGGGACGTAATGAAAAACTGTTTTTT.

This clone has more than one count but fewer than ten. Other DNA variants within this sample encode the same CDR3. This chain uses TRBV6-5 with TRBJ2-7; D is unclear. The CDR3 has 14 amino acids. Between the trimmed V and J ends, which lost 5 bases and 0 bases, there was a span of 11 bases. CDR1 is MNHEY and CDR2 is SVGAGI in the germline V gene. The CDR3 is CASSRGRSSYEQYF. CDR3 sequence (DNA): TGTGCCAGCAGTAGAGGACGGAGCTCCTACGAGCAGTACTTC.

The V gene is TRBV29-1, the J gene TRBJ1-2; no clear D. In germline, CDR1 is SQVTM, CDR2 ANQGSEA. The CDR3 contains 11 residues. The ends were cut back, 7 bases at V and 7 bases at J, with 13 bases in the middle. The CDR3: CSAEGRSGYTF. The CDR3 bases are TGCAGCGCCGAAGGGAGATCTGGCTACACCTTC.

The J gene is TRBJ1-3, the V gene TRBV6-1; unclear D gene. The CDR3 is 16 amino acids. Deletions cut 4 bases from V and 0 bases from J, with 13 bases between. Per the germline V gene, CDR1 is MNHNS and CDR2 is SASEGT. In DNA form, the CDR3 reads TGTGCCAGCAGTGGCAGGACGGTAAACTCTGGAAACACCATATATTTT. Translation gives CASSGRTVNSGNTIYF.

V and J are TRBV19 and TRBJ1-2; D gene uncertain. V shed 2 bases and J shed 1 base, with 8 bases lying between them. Looked up from germline, CDR1 is LNHDA and CDR2 is SQIVND (reference sequence). This CDR3 spans 14 amino acids. DNA for the CDR3: TGTGCCAGTAGTATAAGTAGGAGTAACTATGGCTACACCTTC. Translated: CASSISRSNYGYTF.

The CDR3: CASSKGRAVGQPQHF. For the CDR3, the DNA is TGTGCCAGTAGTAAAGGCAGGGCGGTGGGTCAGCCCCAGCATTTT. The chain carries TRBV19 and TRBJ1-5; D may be TRBD1 (5 bases). V gave up 4 bases and J gave up 6 bases, with 16 bases separating them. The germline V gene encodes CDR1 LNHDA and CDR2 SQIVND (reference sequence). The CDR3 loop spans 15 amino acids.

The chain employs TRBV6-5 and TRBJ2-2, with a tentative D call TRBD2 (6 bases). The CDR3 is 13 amino acids. Germline assignment: CDR1 MNHEY and CDR2 SVGAGI. Trimming removed 8 bases from V and 6 bases from J, with 13 bases in between. This chain's CDR3 is CASHGTGAGELFF. The CDR3 DNA is TGTGCCAGCCACGGGACTGGGGCCGGGGAGCTGTTTTTT.

This clone was counted between two and nine times. The chain recombines TRBV5-1 with TRBJ1-1, with D unclear. Germline V CDR1 and CDR2: SGHRS, YFSETQ. CDR3 size: 14 residues. V shed 4 bases and J shed 2 bases, with 12 bases lying between them. The CDR3 DNA is TGCGCCAGCAGCCTCCAAGGGTCAAACACTGAAGCTTTCTTT. Its protein is CASSLQGSNTEAFF.

V gene TRBV4-3 combines with J gene TRBJ2-3; D remains ambiguous. Looked up from germline, CDR1 is LGHNA and CDR2 is YSLEER. This CDR3 is 15 amino acids long. V dropped 0 bases and J dropped 2 bases, with 9 bases sitting between them. CDR3 coding DNA: TGCGCCAGCAGCCAAGATCCTGCCTACACAGATACGCAGTATTTT. It translates to CASSQDPAYTDTQYF.

The CDR3 bases are TGTGCCAGCAGTTGGGGGGGCTCTGGGGCCAACGTCCTGACTTTC. Translating gives CASSWGGSGANVLTF. J is TRBJ2-6 and V is TRBV5-4; 7 bases are shared with TRBD2. V lost 5 bases to trimming and J lost 0 bases; unmatched junction nucleotides: 2. The germline CDR1 and CDR2 sequences are SGHNT and YYREEE (reference sequence). This CDR3 region has 15 residues.